These T cell receptor beta chains were read from a single sample in a study of cytomegalovirus exposure and HLA in healthy donors. Assay: immunoSEQ multiplex PCR; the TCRdb copy retains only in-frame clones and omits some. Among some 98,000 clones listed, roughly a tenth were seen once. Sequences were obtained from PBMCs. Receptors were obtained from a man aged 45-65 years in good health and CMV-seropositive. Both conserved end residues are part of each CDR3. A D gene is named only where the DNA matches it firmly. Some rows mark clone size as missing; the rest say once, few, many or name a class of expanded clone.

>TRBJ1-2|TRBV11-1|.|.
CASSFPGDYGYTF
TGTGCCAGCAGCTTCCCAGGGGACTATGGCTACACCTTC
>TRBJ2-7|TRBV6-4|few|TRBD1
CASRDSGTGFTYEQYF
TGTGCCAGCAGGGATTCCGGGACAGGGTTTACCTACGAGCAGTACTTC
>TRBJ2-2|TRBV7-8|few|TRBD1
CASSIRLMGQGNTGELFF
TGTGCCAGCAGCATACGGCTTATGGGACAGGGGAACACCGGGGAGCTGTTTTTT
>TRBJ2-1|TRBV28|few|TRBD2
CASRGLAGGENEQFF
TGTGCCAGCAGGGGACTAGCGGGAGGTGAGAATGAGCAGTTCTTC
>TRBJ2-5|TRBV6-5|.|TRBD1
CASSWDRIQETQYF
TGTGCCAGCAGTTGGGACAGAATACAAGAGACCCAGTACTTC
>TRBJ2-7|TRBV6-5|few|.
CASSSDGGPSYEQYF
TGTGCCAGCAGCTCGGATGGGGGCCCTTCCTACGAGCAGTACTTC
>TRBJ2-1|TRBV29-1|few|TRBD2
CSVEWGLAKNYNEQFF
TGCAGCGTTGAGTGGGGACTAGCTAAGAACTACAATGAGCAGTTCTTC
>TRBJ1-5|TRBV10-3|.|TRBD1
CAIRQGQGQPQHF
TGTGCCATCAGACAGGGACAGGGACAGCCCCAGCATTTT
>TRBJ2-5|TRBV5-1|.|TRBD2
CASSAGTSGRFQETQYF
TGCGCCAGCAGCGCGGGGACTAGCGGGAGGTTCCAAGAGACCCAGTACTTC
>TRBJ2-7|TRBV27|.|TRBD1
CASNPGQGTGEQYF
TGTGCCAGCAATCCGGGACAGGGTACTGGCGAGCAGTACTTC
>TRBJ2-5|TRBV5-4|few|.
CASSLSPTPLAETQYF
TGTGCCAGCAGCTTATCCCCAACCCCCTTAGCGGAGACCCAGTACTTC
>TRBJ2-2|TRBV18|.|TRBD1
CASSPYAGTANTGELFF
TGTGCCAGCTCACCATACGCCGGGACAGCGAACACCGGGGAGCTGTTTTTT
>TRBJ2-1|TRBV7-3|few|TRBD1
CASSRTGARSSYNEQFF
TGTGCCAGCAGCCGGACAGGGGCGCGAAGCTCCTACAATGAGCAGTTCTTC
>TRBJ2-2|TRBV5-1|.|TRBD2
CASSATSGFNTGELFF
TGCGCCAGCAGCGCAACTAGCGGGTTCAACACCGGGGAGCTGTTTTTT
>TRBJ1-2|TRBV27|few|.
CASSLQGRVADYGYTF
TGTGCCAGCAGTTTACAGGGAAGAGTGGCGGACTATGGCTACACCTTC
>TRBJ2-7|TRBV7-9|.|TRBD2
CASSFTSGRAYEQYF
TGTGCCAGCAGCTTTACTAGCGGGAGGGCCTACGAGCAGTACTTC
>TRBJ1-1|TRBV11-1|few|.
CASSKSGTRGTEAFF
TGTGCCAGCAGCAAGAGCGGGACCCGGGGAACTGAAGCTTTCTTT
>TRBJ2-1|TRBV7-2|.|.
CASSLTSYNEQFF
TGTGCCAGCAGCCTGACTAGCTACAATGAGCAGTTCTTC
>TRBJ1-1|TRBV2|few|.
CASSGTRSEAFF
TGTGCCAGCAGTGGGACACGGTCTGAAGCTTTCTTT
>TRBJ1-1|TRBV6-5|.|TRBD1
CASSYSGQGPEAFF
TGTGCCAGCAGTTACTCTGGACAGGGACCTGAAGCTTTCTTT
>TRBJ2-7|TRBV6-5|.|.
CASSYGLSYEQYF
TGTGCCAGCAGCTACGGGCTCTCCTACGAGCAGTACTTC
>TRBJ2-7|TRBV10-3|.|TRBD2
CATGTSGSYEQYF
TGTGCCACCGGGACTAGCGGGAGTTACGAGCAGTACTTC
>TRBJ2-1|TRBV11-3|few|TRBD2
CASRTSGYNEQFF
TGTGCCAGCAGGACTAGCGGATACAATGAGCAGTTCTTC
>TRBJ2-1|TRBV19|.|.
CASSAQGGYNEQFF
TGTGCCAGTAGTGCTCAGGGAGGCTACAATGAGCAGTTCTTC
>TRBJ2-5|TRBV7-3|.|TRBD2
CASSSSGTETQYF
TGTGCCAGCAGCTCTAGCGGGACGGAGACCCAGTACTTC
>TRBJ2-7|TRBV20-1|few|.
CSASTSYEQYF
TGCAGTGCTAGCACTTCCTACGAGCAGTACTTC
>TRBJ1-5|TRBV15|few|TRBD1
CATSRYAGDRVNQPQHF
TGTGCCACCAGCAGATACGCTGGGGACAGGGTCAATCAGCCCCAGCATTTT
>TRBJ1-6|TRBV4-1|few|.
CASSQDLQAYNSPLHF
TGCGCCAGCAGCCAAGATTTACAGGCTTATAATTCACCCCTCCACTTT
>TRBJ1-5|TRBV4-2|.|.
CASSQDGGINQPQHF
TGTGCCAGCAGCCAAGACGGGGGTATCAATCAGCCCCAGCATTTT
>TRBJ2-1|TRBV19|.|.
CASKDGQGGRDEQFF
TGTGCCAGTAAGGATGGGCAGGGGGGAAGAGATGAGCAGTTCTTC
>TRBJ2-2|TRBV18|few|.
CASSVLVTGELFF
TGTGCCAGCTCGGTGCTAGTTACCGGGGAGCTGTTTTTT
>TRBJ1-5|TRBV27|few|.
CASSLVGQPQHF
TGTGCCAGCAGTTTAGTCGGTCAGCCCCAGCATTTT
>TRBJ1-5|TRBV7-2|few|.
CASSLLSLNQPQHF
TGTGCCAGCAGCTTATTGTCCCTCAATCAGCCCCAGCATTTT
>TRBJ2-5|TRBV7-3|few|.
CASSSHHSGVGKTQYF
TGTGCCAGCAGCTCTCACCATAGCGGAGTTGGAAAGACCCAGTACTTC
>TRBJ2-5|TRBV5-1|few|.
CASSLAGGRETQYF
TGCGCCAGCAGCTTGGCCGGGGGTAGAGAGACCCAGTACTTC
>TRBJ1-1|TRBV2|.|TRBD1
CASSDGTGGTEAFF
TGTGCCAGCAGTGACGGGACAGGGGGCACTGAAGCTTTCTTT
>TRBJ2-7|TRBV9|.|.
CASSARAGVGDEQYF
TGTGCCAGCAGCGCCCGGGCAGGGGTGGGCGACGAGCAGTACTTC
>TRBJ1-5|TRBV28|few|.
CASSLSGKSNQPQHF
TGTGCCAGCAGTTTATCGGGGAAGAGCAATCAGCCCCAGCATTTT
>TRBJ1-1|TRBV29-1|.|.
CSVQLYTEAFF
TGCAGCGTTCAACTCTACACTGAAGCTTTCTTT
>TRBJ2-7|TRBV4-1|few|TRBD2
CASSQDGLASEQYF
TGCGCCAGCAGCCAAGACGGACTAGCGAGCGAGCAGTACTTC
>TRBJ2-3|TRBV5-1|.|TRBD1
CASSSQGVLDTQYF
TGCGCCAGCAGTAGTCAGGGGGTCTTAGATACGCAGTATTTT
>TRBJ2-3|TRBV18|.|TRBD1
CASSPLKQGNTDTQYF
TGTGCCAGCTCACCACTCAAACAGGGGAACACAGATACGCAGTATTTT
>TRBJ2-7|TRBV28|.|TRBD1
CASSPRDRDLTYEQYF
TGTGCCAGCAGTCCCCGGGACAGGGATCTAACCTACGAGCAGTACTTC
>TRBJ2-7|TRBV30|.|.
CAWSVPGGQYF
TGTGCCTGGAGTGTACCAGGTGGGCAGTACTTC
>TRBJ2-7|TRBV5-4|few|.
CASSLDSSGEQYF
TGTGCCAGCAGCTTGGATTCCTCCGGCGAGCAGTACTTC
>TRBJ2-1|TRBV12-5|.|.
CASALEGPHNEQFF
TGTGCTAGTGCCTTGGAGGGGCCCCACAATGAGCAGTTCTTC
>TRBJ2-7|TRBV7-9|.|TRBD2
CAIPSTSGRAAMVYEQYF
TGTGCCATCCCGTCGACTAGCGGGAGGGCCGCAATGGTCTACGAGCAGTACTTC
>TRBJ2-7|TRBV28|few|TRBD2
CASSSSGRGYEQYF
TGTGCCAGCAGTTCTAGCGGGAGGGGTTACGAGCAGTACTTC
>TRBJ1-5|TRBV10-2|few|TRBD1
CASRGQGDQPQHF
TGCGCCAGCAGGGGACAGGGGGACCAGCCCCAGCATTTT